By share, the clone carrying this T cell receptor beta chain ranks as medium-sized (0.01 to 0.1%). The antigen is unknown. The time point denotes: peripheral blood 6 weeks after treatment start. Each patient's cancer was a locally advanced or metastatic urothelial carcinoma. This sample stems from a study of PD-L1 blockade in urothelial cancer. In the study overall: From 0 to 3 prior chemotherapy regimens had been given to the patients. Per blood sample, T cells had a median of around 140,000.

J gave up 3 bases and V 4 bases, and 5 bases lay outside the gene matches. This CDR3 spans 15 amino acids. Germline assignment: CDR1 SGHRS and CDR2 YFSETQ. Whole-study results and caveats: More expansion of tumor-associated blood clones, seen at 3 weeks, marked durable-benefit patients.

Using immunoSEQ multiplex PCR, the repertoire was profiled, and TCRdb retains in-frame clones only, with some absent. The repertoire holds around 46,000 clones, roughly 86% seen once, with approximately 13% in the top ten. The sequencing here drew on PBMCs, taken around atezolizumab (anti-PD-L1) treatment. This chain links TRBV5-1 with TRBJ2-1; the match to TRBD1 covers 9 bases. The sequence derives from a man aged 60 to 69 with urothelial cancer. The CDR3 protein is CASSPDRGFYNEQFF. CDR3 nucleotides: TGCGCCAGCAGCCCGGACAGGGGATTCTACAATGAGCAGTTCTTC.